The 5 T cell receptor beta chains in this list originate from one sample, sequenced in a study of CD4 T cells in relation to SARS-CoV-2 and coronaviruses. Only in-frame clones appear in the TCRdb table, and some are missing; sequencing was by immunoSEQ multiplex PCR. In the table there are some 16,000 clones, under 85% of which are singletons. No antigen has been assigned to these receptors. Unexposed donor CD4+ T cells date from about 2011-2018, before the COVID-19 pandemic. CD4+ T cells were isolated from the cells after about ten days of culture. The sample taken for sequencing was CD4+ T cells from PBMCs, cultured in vitro. The receptors stem from a human donor in good health.

As regards this clone: A read error may produce the germline difference seen at one junction end. This chain connects TRBV2 to TRBJ2-4; D is perhaps TRBD1 or TRBD2 (6 bases each). Germline V lookup: CDR1 SNHLY, CDR2 FYNNEI. The CDR3 is made up of 11 amino acids. The CDR3: CASSAGALMNF. In DNA form, the CDR3 reads TGTGCCAGCAGTGCGGGGGCTTTGATGAACTTC.

The V and J genes are TRBV5-1 and TRBJ2-6; D could derive from TRBD1 or TRBD2 (5 bases each). Per the germline V gene, CDR1 is SGHRS and CDR2 is YFSETQ. Trimming cost V 4 bases and J 0 bases, with 14 bases left between them. The CDR3 totals 17 residues. The CDR3 nucleotides read TGCGCCAGCAGCAGGGACGGAATTTACTCTGGGGCCAACGTCCTGACTTTC. This codes for CASSRDGIYSGANVLTF. Full variable domain (remainder filled in from reference TRBV5-1 and TRBJ2-6): KAGVTQTPRYLIKTRGQQVTLSCSPISGHRSVSWYQQTPGQGLQFLFEYFSETQRNKGNFPGRFSGRQFSNSRSEMNVSTLELGDSALYLCASSRDGIYSGANVLTFGAGSRLTVL.

J is TRBJ1-3 and V is TRBV11-2, with D unclear. This CDR3 has 16 residues. Per germline, CDR1 SGHAT and CDR2 FQNNGV. Trimming removed 5 bases from V and 0 bases from J, with 14 bases in between. The CDR3 sequence: CASSLGFRNSGNTIYF. The CDR3 coding sequence is TGTGCCAGCAGCCTGGGCTTCCGGAACTCTGGAAACACCATATATTTT.

V gene TRBV30 combines with J gene TRBJ1-6, with unresolved D. The CDR3 has 12 amino acids. With 2 bases removed from V and 18 bases from J, the gap between germline ends came to 17 bases. Per the germline V gene, CDR1 is GTSNPN and CDR2 is SVGIG (reference sequence). In nucleotides, the CDR3 is TGTGCCTGGAGTTCCCTGACCAATCCTCACCACTTT. Its protein is CAWSSLTNPHHF.

This clone was recorded once. The chain recombines TRBV6-5 with TRBJ1-5, with a tentative D call TRBD1 (6 bases). CDR3 length: 14 residues. CDR1 and CDR2 from the germline V gene are MNHEY and SVGAGI. The V end was cut by 7 bases, the J end by 5 bases, with 15 bases between. The DNA of the CDR3 is TGTGCCAGCACCAGGGGAGGGGAATATCAGCCCCAGCATTTT. Amino acids: CASTRGGEYQPQHF.